The clone carrying this T cell receptor (beta chain) was counted ten times or more. Its matching antigen is unknown. This sample is part of a study of neurological immune-mediated disorders. Study-level points and caveats: HTLV-1-associated myelopathy had the most TCR clonal expansion, while multiple sclerosis had the least, a level that fell below healthy controls.

This CDR3 is 16 amino acids long. The V segment lost 4 bases and the J segment 4 bases; nucleotides outside the gene matches: 9. Germline CDR1 is MNHNY and CDR2 is SVGAGI (reference sequence). Synthesis of cDNA was accomplished via 5'RACE employing 10-nucleotide random UMIs. TCRdb ran MiXCR on the 5' RACE reads and lists one entry per CDR3 protein. The profile shows tens of thousands of distinct CDR3 sequences, about 12% of them singletons. The chain has TRBV6-6 and TRBJ2-7; TRBD2 agrees at 11 bases. Input material: PBMCs. The receptor was isolated from a woman aged 60-75 years with HTLV-1-associated myelopathy (HAM/TSP). CDR3 in DNA: TGTGCCAGCAGTTCCGACCGACTAGCGGGAACGTACGAGCAGTACTTC. This gives the protein CASSSDRLAGTYEQYF.